This T cell receptor beta chain was sequenced during a study of T cell responses to AZD1222 COVID-19 vaccine. Turning to the study itself: Pooling covered second doses at about 4 or about 12 weeks.

The CDR3 is 13 amino acids. Germline CDR1 WNHNN, CDR2 SYGVQD (reference sequence). V lost 5 bases to trimming and J lost 15 bases, with 20 bases between them. Sequenced by immunoSEQ multiplex PCR; TCRdb stores in-frame clones only, minus some. Counted here are 200,000 or so clones, 90% to 95% occurring once; the ten biggest clones make up about 9.2%. The sequence was collected from an adult in good health. Sample: peripheral blood, taken on day 0 of AZD1222 vaccination. The chain carries TRBV10-1 and TRBJ2-1, with TRBD2 as a possible D gene (6 bases). This chain's CDR3 is CASSSSGSSRWFF. For the CDR3, the DNA is TGCGCCAGCAGTTCAAGCGGGTCGTCCCGGTGGTTCTTC.